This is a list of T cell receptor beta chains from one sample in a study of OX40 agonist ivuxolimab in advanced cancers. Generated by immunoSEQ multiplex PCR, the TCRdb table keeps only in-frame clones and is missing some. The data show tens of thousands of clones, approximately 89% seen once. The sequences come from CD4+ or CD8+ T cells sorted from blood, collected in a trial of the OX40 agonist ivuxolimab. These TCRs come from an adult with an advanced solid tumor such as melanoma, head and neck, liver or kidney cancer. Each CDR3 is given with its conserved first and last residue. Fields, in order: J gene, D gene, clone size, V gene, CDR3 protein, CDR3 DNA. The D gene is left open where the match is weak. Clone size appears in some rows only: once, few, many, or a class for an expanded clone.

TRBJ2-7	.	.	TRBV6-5	CASSATESYEQYF	TGTGCCAGCAGTGCGACAGAATCCTACGAGCAGTACTTC
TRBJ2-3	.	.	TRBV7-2	CASSSDSGLGGDTQYF	TGTGCCAGCAGCTCCGATTCGGGCCTCGGGGGAGATACGCAGTATTTT
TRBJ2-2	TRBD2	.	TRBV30	CAWSPISGRSGELFF	TGTGCCTGGAGTCCGATAAGCGGGAGGTCCGGGGAGCTGTTTTTT
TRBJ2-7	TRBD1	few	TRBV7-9	CASSPFGDRDYEQYF	TGTGCCAGCAGCCCCTTTGGGGACAGGGACTACGAGCAGTACTTC
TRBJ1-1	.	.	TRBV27	CASSLGRGITTEAFF	TGTGCCAGCAGTTTAGGCAGGGGAATCACAACGGAAGCTTTCTTT
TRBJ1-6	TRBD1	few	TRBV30	CAWSVGTGNSPLHF	TGTGCCTGGAGTGTCGGGACAGGGAATTCACCCCTCCACTTT
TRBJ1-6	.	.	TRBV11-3	CASSPGGNSPLHF	TGTGCCAGCAGCCCCGGTGGGAATTCACCCCTCCACTTT
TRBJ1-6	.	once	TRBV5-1	CASNQGSDNSPLHF	TGCGCCAGCAACCAAGGCTCAGATAATTCACCCCTCCACTTT
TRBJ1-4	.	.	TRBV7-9	CASSLVRAVFGEKLFF	TGTGCCAGCAGCTTAGTACGTGCGGTCTTTGGTGAAAAACTGTTTTTT
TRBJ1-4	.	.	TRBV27	CASSLSRAEKLFF	TGTGCCAGCAGTTTATCAAGGGCTGAAAAACTGTTTTTT
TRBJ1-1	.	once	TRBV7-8	CASSLSTGGTEAFF	TGTGCCAGCAGCTTAAGCACGGGAGGCACTGAAGCTTTCTTT
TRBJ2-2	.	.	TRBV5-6	CASSPPGRHGELFF	TGTGCCAGCAGCCCCCCAGGGCGACACGGGGAGCTGTTTTTT
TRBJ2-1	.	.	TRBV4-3	CASSQDPQGTGEQFF	TGCGCCAGCAGCCAAGATCCCCAGGGAACGGGGGAGCAGTTCTTC
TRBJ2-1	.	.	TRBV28	CASRHPAKPYNEQFF	TGTGCCAGCAGGCACCCGGCGAAGCCATACAATGAGCAGTTCTTC
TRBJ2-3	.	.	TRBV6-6	CASSYSMRQGYGTQYF	TGTGCCAGCAGTTACTCGATGAGGCAGGGTTACGGTACGCAGTATTTT
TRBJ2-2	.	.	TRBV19	CASSPFRGTNTGELFF	TGTGCCAGTAGTCCATTCCGGGGGACCAACACCGGGGAGCTGTTTTTT
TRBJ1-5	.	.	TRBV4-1	CASSQGGGDYGNQPQHF	TGCGCCAGCAGCCAGGGGGGAGGGGATTACGGCAATCAGCCCCAGCATTTT
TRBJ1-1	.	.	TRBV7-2	CASSPGRALNTEAFF	TGTGCCAGCAGCCCCGGTCGGGCATTGAACACTGAAGCTTTCTTT
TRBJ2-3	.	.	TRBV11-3	CASSLGGTDTQYF	TGTGCCAGCAGCTTAGGGGGCACAGATACGCAGTATTTT
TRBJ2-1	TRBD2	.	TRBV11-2	CASSLSLAGGPYNEQFF	TGTGCCAGCAGCTTATCCCTAGCGGGAGGCCCCTACAATGAGCAGTTCTTC
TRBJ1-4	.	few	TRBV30	CACRLGRGEKLFF	TGTGCCTGTAGGCTGGGCCGAGGAGAAAAACTGTTTTTT
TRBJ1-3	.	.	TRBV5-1	CASKNGPSGNTIYF	TGCGCCAGTAAAAACGGGCCCTCTGGAAACACCATATATTTT
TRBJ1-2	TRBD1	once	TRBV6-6	CASSRDSYGYTF	TGTGCCAGCTCCCGGGACAGTTATGGCTACACCTTC
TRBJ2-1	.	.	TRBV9	CASSPPGRVVDEQFF	TGTGCCAGCAGCCCCCCCGGGAGAGTGGTCGATGAGCAGTTCTTC
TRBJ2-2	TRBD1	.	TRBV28	CASNDNRGPTSGELFF	TGTGCCAGCAACGATAACAGGGGCCCGACCTCCGGGGAGCTGTTTTTT
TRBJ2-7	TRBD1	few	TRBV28	CASSRGQGAIEQYF	TGTGCCAGCAGTCGCGGACAGGGGGCGATCGAGCAGTACTTC
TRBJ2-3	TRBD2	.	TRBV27	CASSSPGLAEGSDTQYF	TGTGCCAGCAGTTCCCCAGGACTAGCGGAAGGTTCAGATACGCAGTATTTT
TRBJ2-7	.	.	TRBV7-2	CASSLGRAEQYF	TGTGCCAGCAGCCTCGGACGGGCAGAGCAGTACTTC
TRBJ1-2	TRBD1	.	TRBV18	CASSPGDRVKSGYTF	TGTGCCAGCTCACCTGGGGACAGGGTAAAGAGTGGCTACACCTTC
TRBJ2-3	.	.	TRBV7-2	CASNGRGPIDTQYF	TGTGCCAGCAACGGCAGGGGCCCCATAGATACGCAGTATTTT
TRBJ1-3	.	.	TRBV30	CAWSGSGGSGNTIYF	TGTGCCTGGAGCGGTTCCGGGGGCTCTGGAAACACCATATATTTT
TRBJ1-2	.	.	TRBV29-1	CSVYRDGYTF	TGCAGCGTGTACAGGGATGGCTACACCTTC
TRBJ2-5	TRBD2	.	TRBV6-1	CASSGKLASETQYF	TGTGCCAGCAGTGGGAAACTAGCGTCAGAGACCCAGTACTTC
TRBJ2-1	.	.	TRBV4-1	CASSHDDRSSYNEQFF	TGCGCCAGCAGCCACGATGACAGAAGCTCCTACAATGAGCAGTTCTTC
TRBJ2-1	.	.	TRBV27	CASSSSQFTSYNEQFF	TGTGCCAGCAGTAGCTCACAGTTCACCTCCTACAATGAGCAGTTCTTC
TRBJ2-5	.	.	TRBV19	CASRNRVGETQYF	TGTGCCAGTAGAAACAGGGTCGGAGAGACCCAGTACTTC
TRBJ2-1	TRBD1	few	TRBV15	CATSRPGGADNEQFF	TGTGCCACCAGCAGGCCAGGGGGCGCGGACAATGAGCAGTTCTTC
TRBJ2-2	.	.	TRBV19	CASRLQDQGSTGELFF	TGTGCCAGTCGCCTACAGGATCAGGGGAGCACCGGGGAGCTGTTTTTT
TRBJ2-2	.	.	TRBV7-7	CASSLHRTGELFF	TGTGCTAGCAGCTTACACCGGACCGGGGAGCTGTTTTTT
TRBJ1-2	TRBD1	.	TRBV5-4	CASIGVGGEAGYTF	TGTGCCAGCATTGGGGTAGGGGGCGAGGCTGGCTACACCTTC
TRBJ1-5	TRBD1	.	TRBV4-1	CASSPGTGAYSNQPQHF	TGCGCCAGCAGCCCCGGGACAGGGGCCTATAGCAATCAGCCCCAGCATTTT
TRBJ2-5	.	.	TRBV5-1	CASSLRGTEETQYF	TGCGCCAGCAGCTTGAGGGGGACCGAAGAGACCCAGTACTTC
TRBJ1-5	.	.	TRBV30	CAWSVMEGVGNQPQHF	TGTGCCTGGAGTGTAATGGAGGGAGTGGGCAATCAGCCCCAGCATTTT
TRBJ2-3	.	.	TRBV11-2	CASSLGRVDTQYF	TGTGCCAGCAGCTTAGGCAGGGTGGATACGCAGTATTTT
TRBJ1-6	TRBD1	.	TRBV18	CASSGGDSSYNSPLHF	TGTGCCAGCTCTGGAGGGGACAGCTCCTATAATTCACCCCTCCACTTT
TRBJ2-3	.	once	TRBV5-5	CASSSLGTDTQYF	TGTGCCAGCAGCTCCCTCGGGACAGATACGCAGTATTTT
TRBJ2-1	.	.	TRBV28	CASSLGRNEQFF	TGTGCCAGCAGCCTGGGACGGAATGAGCAGTTCTTC
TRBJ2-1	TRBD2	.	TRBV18	CASSPPSAGGSYNEQFF	TGTGCCAGCTCACCACCGTCGGCCGGGGGGTCCTACAATGAGCAGTTCTTC